This T cell receptor beta chain was identified in a study of monozygotic twins with cystic fibrosis. Study-level background: With approximately 15 PCR cycles, barcoded libraries came from about 2.9 micrograms of fragmented DNA.

The assay was immunoSEQ multiplex PCR, and TCRdb's table has in-frame clones only and misses some. The sample lists fewer than 20,000 clones, around 96% occurring once. Findings and caveats of the study: J usage was most co-twin-similar in 8 of 16 pairs, V in 13. Age, concordance and disease severity did not associate with shared CDR3 numbers.

The germline CDR1 and CDR2 sequences are SGHTA and FQGNSA. The V and J ends lost 3 bases and 7 bases respectively, with 6 bases between them. This CDR3 comprises 12 residues. Details on this clone: Its antigen is unidentified.

The J gene is TRBJ2-2, the V gene TRBV7-2; D perhaps matches TRBD1 (5 bases). Sequenced input: blood. This sequence originates from a girl aged 2-10 years with cystic fibrosis. The CDR3, as DNA: TGTGCCAGCAGCTTCCAGGGCGGGGAGCTGTTTTTT. Protein sequence: CASSFQGGELFF.